The 26 T cell receptor beta chains presented below share a single source sample, sequenced in a study of early T cells in non-severe SARS-CoV-2 infection. TCRdb called the 5' RACE reads again in MiXCR, with one record for every CDR3 protein. In the table there are roughly 55,000 distinct CDR3 sequences, 15% of which are singletons. Source: whole blood, taken at baseline. Receptors originate from an adult who was a healthcare worker with PCR-confirmed SARS-CoV-2 infection or an uninfected control (not recorded which).

The sample holds one count of this clonotype. The CDR3: CSVEADPNTEAFF. The CDR3 DNA sequence: TGCAGCGTTGAGGCGGACCCGAACACTGAAGCTTTCTTT. The rearrangement uses TRBV29-1 and TRBJ1-1; unclear D gene. CDR1 is SQVTM, CDR2 ANQGSEA, per germline. The CDR3 has 13 amino acids. V lost 3 bases to trimming and J lost 1 base, with 9 bases between them.

V gene TRBV19 combines with J gene TRBJ2-7; D might be TRBD2 (5 bases). Germline V CDR1 and CDR2: LNHDA, SQIVND (reference sequence). Trimming pared 2 bases from V and 7 bases from J, leaving 15 bases between. The CDR3 loop spans 14 amino acids. Here the CDR3 DNA reads TGTGCCAGTAGTATATATGAGGGAGCTGTTGAGCAGTACTTC. This sequence encodes CASSIYEGAVEQYF.

The rearrangement uses TRBV2 and TRBJ2-7; no definite D call. Germline V gene data show CDR1 as SNHLY and CDR2 as FYNNEI. CDR3 length: 13 amino acids. The V gene lost 2 bases and the J gene lost 7 bases, with 12 bases spanning the gap. DNA of the CDR3: TGTGCCAGCAGTGAAAATTGGTCTGGTGAGCAGTACTTC. Protein sequence: CASSENWSGEQYF.

The CDR3 coding sequence is TGCAGTGCTAGCCCTTACTCTGGGGCCAACGTCCTGACTTTC. It is translated as CSASPYSGANVLTF. This chain joins TRBV20-1 and TRBJ2-6; no definite D call. V was trimmed by 3 bases and J by 0 bases, leaving 6 bases between them. Germline lookup yields CDR1 DFQATT and CDR2 SNEGSKA (reference sequence). The CDR3 is 14 amino acids.

This chain joins TRBV25-1 and TRBJ2-1; D is undetermined. Trimming took 2 bases from V and 4 from J, leaving 3 bases between them. The CDR3 runs to 12 residues. CDR1 and CDR2 (germline): MGHDK, SYGVNS. The CDR3: CASSEGYNEQFF. DNA of the CDR3: TGTGCCAGCAGTGAAGGGTACAATGAGCAGTTCTTC.

In its sample, this clonotype was seen a few times. The chain has TRBV9 and TRBJ1-6; D may be TRBD1 (5 bases). The germline V gene encodes CDR1 SGDLS and CDR2 YYNGEE. The V and J ends lost 0 bases and 7 bases respectively, with 11 bases between them. This CDR3 has 15 residues. CDR3 region: CASSVESGGNSPLHF. CDR3 bases: TGTGCCAGCAGCGTAGAGTCTGGGGGGAATTCACCCCTCCACTTT.

The chain uses TRBV7-2 and TRBJ2-3; TRBD2 matches 10 bases. The germline V gene has CDR1 SGHTA and CDR2 FQGNSA. J lost 6 bases, V lost 5 bases, and 14 bases had no gene match. The length of the CDR3 is 17 residues. The CDR3 DNA follows: TGTGCCAGCAGCCGGCTGGGGAGCGGGAGGGAACGGGATACGCAGTATTTT. Translation: CASSRLGSGRERDTQYF.

This clonotype was observed many times. V gene TRBV24-1 combines with J gene TRBJ2-3, with D perhaps matching TRBD1 (5 bases). The CDR3 is 14 amino acids. Germline CDR1 is KGHDR and CDR2 is SFDVKD. The ends were cut back, 6 bases at V and 2 bases at J, with 11 bases in the middle. The chain's CDR3 is CATSPTGHTDTQYF. In DNA, the CDR3 is TGTGCCACCAGTCCAACCGGACACACAGATACGCAGTATTTT.

CDR3 loop: CASSESGGLFF. Here the CDR3 DNA reads TGCGCCAGCAGTGAGTCAGGGGGCCTGTTCTTC. The chain is built from TRBV10-1 and TRBJ2-1, with TRBD1 matching over 7 bases. Germline V CDR1 and CDR2: WNHNN, SYGVQD (reference sequence). The CDR3 length is 11 residues. Trimming at V came to 0 bases and at J to 15 bases, leaving 2 bases not matched to a gene.

This clonotype was picked up many times. Since the CDR3 does not end with the conserved phenylalanine or tryptophan, this likely comes from a read error. No DNA is shown, since the ends of the CDR3 on it are uncertain; the CDR3 is the one TCRdb lists. The genes are TRBV10-3 and TRBJ2-3; the D call of TRBD2 is as the table states it, not checked on the DNA. The CDR3 length equals 10 residues, ends included. CDR1 is ENHRY, CDR2 SYGVKD, per germline. CDR3: CAIRGGWSLD.

This clonotype came up many times. The chain couples TRBV18 to TRBJ1-2, with TRBD1 as a possible D gene (5 bases). The CDR3 loop spans 15 amino acids. V was trimmed by 6 bases and J by 4 bases, leaving 18 bases between them. Germline assignment: CDR1 KGHSH and CDR2 LQKENI. The CDR3 sequence is CASSHARTDTYGYTF. CDR3 sequence (DNA): TGTGCCAGCTCGCATGCCAGGACGGACACCTATGGCTACACCTTC.

This clonotype was observed a few times. The chain links TRBV4-1 to TRBJ2-7; D ambiguous. Germline V gene lookup returns CDR1 MGHRA and CDR2 YSYEKL. With 1 base removed from V and 4 bases from J, the gap between germline ends came to 11 bases. The CDR3 is 14 amino acids. The CDR3 here is CASSQVGREYEQYF. The CDR3 coding sequence is TGCGCCAGCAGCCAAGTTGGCAGAGAGTACGAGCAGTACTTC.

The sample holds a few counts of this clonotype. V gene TRBV27 combines with J gene TRBJ2-2, with TRBD1 matching 7 bases. This CDR3 has 14 amino acids. The germline V gene has CDR1 MNHEY and CDR2 SMNVEV (reference sequence). V dropped 4 bases and J dropped 5; count of bases not matched to a gene: 4. The CDR3 sequence: CASSYDRVTGELFF. In DNA form, the CDR3 reads TGTGCCAGCAGTTACGACAGGGTAACCGGGGAGCTGTTTTTT.

This clonotype showed up many times. The J gene is TRBJ1-2, the V gene TRBV7-2; TRBD1 aligns across 8 bases. V gave up 6 bases and J gave up 8 bases; unmatched junction bases: 8. The CDR3 extends over 13 amino acids. CDR1 and CDR2 (germline): SGHTA, FQGNSA. CDR3 bases: TGTGCCAGCAGTCCAAGCAGGGGGCAGGGCTACACCTTC. As protein: CASSPSRGQGYTF.

This clonotype came up a few times. The chain carries TRBV2 and TRBJ2-1; tentative D call: TRBD1 (5 bases). Germline assignment: CDR1 SNHLY and CDR2 FYNNEI. V was shortened by 4 bases and J by 12 bases, with 16 bases between the two germline ends. The length of the CDR3 is 13 residues. This CDR3 reads CASSGPGWVVQFF. Here the CDR3 DNA reads TGTGCCAGCAGTGGCCCAGGGTGGGTCGTGCAGTTCTTC.

The chain employs TRBV7-3 and TRBJ2-5; weak D call: TRBD1 (5 bases). Deletions cut 3 bases from V and 2 bases from J, with 7 bases between. Germline CDR1 reads SGHTA; CDR2 reads FQGTGA. The CDR3 runs to 13 residues. CDR3 nucleotides: TGTGCCAGCAGCTTGACAGCGCAAGAGACCCAGTACTTC. Its translation is CASSLTAQETQYF.

This clonotype was counted at least ten times. This chain uses TRBV4-1 with TRBJ2-1; a possible D gene is TRBD1 (5 bases). This CDR3 is 16 amino acids long. V shed 0 bases and J shed 7 bases, with 16 bases lying between them. Germline CDR1 MGHRA, CDR2 YSYEKL. In DNA, the CDR3 is TGCGCCAGCAGCCAAGATATAAGGGCAGGGTGGAATGAGCAGTTCTTC. Translating it yields CASSQDIRAGWNEQFF.

The chain carries TRBV3-1 and TRBJ1-1; 9 bases map to TRBD1. CDR3 size: 13 residues. CDR1 and CDR2 from the germline V gene are LGHDT and YNNKEL (reference sequence). V lost 5 bases to trimming and J lost 8 bases; unmatched junction nucleotides: 6. The CDR3 loop reads CASSGPGQGEAFF. DNA of the CDR3: TGTGCCAGCAGCGGACCGGGACAGGGAGAAGCTTTCTTT.

The V gene is TRBV7-2, the J gene TRBJ2-7, with D uncertain. Germline assignment: CDR1 SGHTA and CDR2 FQGNSA. Trimming removed 3 bases from V and 4 bases from J, with 13 bases in between. The CDR3 extends over 14 amino acids. The CDR3 DNA reads as TGTGCCAGCAGCTTCAGTCATATCTGGTACGAGCAGTACTTC. Its protein product is CASSFSHIWYEQYF. Combining the CDR3 with reference TRBV7-2 and TRBJ2-7 gives the whole variable domain GAGVSQSPSNKVTEKGKDVELRCDPISGHTALYWYRQSLGQGLEFLIYFQGNSAPDKSGLPSDRFSAERTGGSVSTLTIQRTQQEDSAVYLCASSFSHIWYEQYFGPGTRLTVT.

This clonotype was counted only a few times. The chain employs TRBV11-3 and TRBJ2-5; no definite D call. Trimming cost V 10 bases and J 2 bases, with 11 bases left between them. This CDR3 region has 12 residues. Germline CDR1 reads SGHNT; CDR2 reads YENEEA. CDR3 sequence: CATRIGQETQYF. The DNA for the CDR3 is TGTGCCACCCGCATTGGGCAAGAGACCCAGTACTTC. Full variable domain (missing parts from reference TRBV11-3 and TRBJ2-5): EAGVVQSPRYKIIEKKQPVAFWCNPISGHNTLYWYLQNLGQGPELLIRYENEEAVDDSQLPKDRFSAERLKGVDSTLKIQPAELGDSAVYLCATRIGQETQYFGPGTRLLVL.

This clonotype was counted a few times. V usage is TRBV29-1 and J usage is TRBJ1-2, with TRBD1 as a possible D gene (5 bases). This CDR3 comprises 12 residues. V lost 6 bases and J 7 bases, leaving 15 bases between the germline ends. CDR1 SQVTM and CDR2 ANQGSEA come from the germline V gene. CDR3 coding DNA: TGCAGCGTGGGGGGAGCAAACGGTGGCTACACCTTC. This sequence encodes CSVGGANGGYTF.

The chain links TRBV20-1 to TRBJ1-3, with D maybe TRBD1 (5 bases). Germline-derived CDR1 and CDR2 are DFQATT and SNEGSKA (reference sequence). The CDR3 has 17 amino acids. The V end lost 0 bases, the J end lost 0 bases, and 15 bases lay between the germline ends. CDR3 region: CSARDTGHLSSGNTIYF. As DNA, the CDR3 is TGCAGTGCTAGAGATACCGGACACCTGAGCTCTGGAAACACCATATATTTT.

This clonotype was counted between two and nine times. The chain links TRBV30 to TRBJ2-7, with 11 nucleotides matching TRBD2. The CDR3 loop spans 15 amino acids. J gave up 1 base and V 1 base, and 3 bases lay outside the gene matches. Germline V lookup: CDR1 GTSNPN, CDR2 SVGIG (reference sequence). The CDR3 sequence is CAWSEGLAGSYEQYF. CDR3 DNA sequence: TGTGCCTGGAGTGAAGGACTAGCGGGTTCCTACGAGCAGTACTTC.

This chain connects TRBV5-1 to TRBJ2-5; D is ambiguous. Germline V lookup: CDR1 SGHRS, CDR2 YFSETQ. Between the trimmed V and J ends, which lost 0 bases and 4 bases, there was a span of 10 bases. The CDR3 has 14 amino acids. DNA of the CDR3: TGCGCCAGCAGCTTGGCCCTGGCAGGAGAGACCCAGTACTTC. Translation: CASSLALAGETQYF.

The table lists this clonotype with many counts. J is TRBJ1-1 and V is TRBV25-1; D remains ambiguous. CDR1 MGHDK and CDR2 SYGVNS come from the germline V gene. V was trimmed by 5 bases and J by 7 bases, leaving 11 bases between them. The CDR3 has 12 amino acids. The CDR3 protein is CASSTGTYEAFF. For the CDR3, the DNA is TGTGCCAGCAGTACGGGAACATATGAAGCTTTCTTT.

J is TRBJ2-4 and V is TRBV6-1; D unresolved. Trimming pared 4 bases from V and 7 bases from J, leaving 8 bases between. Looked up from germline, CDR1 is MNHNS and CDR2 is SASEGT. The CDR3 has 12 amino acids. This CDR3 reads CASSVVPNIQYF. CDR3 sequence (DNA): TGTGCCAGCAGTGTCGTCCCTAACATTCAGTACTTC.